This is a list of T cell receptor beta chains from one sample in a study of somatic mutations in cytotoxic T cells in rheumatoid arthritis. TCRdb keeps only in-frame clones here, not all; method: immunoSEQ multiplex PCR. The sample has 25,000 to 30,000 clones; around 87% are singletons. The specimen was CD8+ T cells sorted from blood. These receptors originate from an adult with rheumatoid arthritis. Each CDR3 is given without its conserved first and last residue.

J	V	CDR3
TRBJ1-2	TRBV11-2	ASSDWDRLGYT
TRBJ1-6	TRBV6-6	ASSYSSPSNSPLH
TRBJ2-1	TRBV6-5	ASSYSDSSYNEQF
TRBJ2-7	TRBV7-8	ASSETSGRVHEQY
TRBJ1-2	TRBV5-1	ASSSGQGLYGYT
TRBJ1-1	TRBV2	ASSEAGWTEAF
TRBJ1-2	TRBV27	ASSLEFGGGYT
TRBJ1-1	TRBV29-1	SVEASQGSPEAF
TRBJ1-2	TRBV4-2	ASSQADIVYGYT
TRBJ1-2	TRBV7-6	ASSIREAVYGYT
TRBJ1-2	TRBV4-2	ASSQEGGATGPHGYT
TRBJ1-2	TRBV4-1	ASSHLGQGASNGYT
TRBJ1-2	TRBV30	AWSVPGYDPNYGYT
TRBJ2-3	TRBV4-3	ASSQEGGAGRSTDTQY
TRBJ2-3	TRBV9	ASLSGQLSTDTQY
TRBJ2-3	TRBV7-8	ASSSDRGISTDTQY
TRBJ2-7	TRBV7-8	ASSLGGGMTYEQY
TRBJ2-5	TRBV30	AWGGDTQETQY
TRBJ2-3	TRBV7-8	ASSLALAGENTDTQY
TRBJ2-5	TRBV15	ATSRDFGGEKETQY
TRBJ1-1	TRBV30	AGGGQTGTEAF
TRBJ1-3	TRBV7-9	ASGSNED
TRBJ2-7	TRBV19	ASSMDLGLTYEQY
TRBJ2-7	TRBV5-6	ASSAGQGSYEQY
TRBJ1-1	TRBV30	AWSLGGVNTEAF
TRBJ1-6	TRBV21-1	ASSKLGLTRHSPLH
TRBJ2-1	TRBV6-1	ASSEVTPYSYNEQF
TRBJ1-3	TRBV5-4	ASSLEAGQGIGNTIY
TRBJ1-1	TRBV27	ASSLSAYTEAF
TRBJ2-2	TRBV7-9	ASSLGQGSRSGELF
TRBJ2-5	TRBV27	ASSLWGRRETQY
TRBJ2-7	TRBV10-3	AIMKVGEEQY
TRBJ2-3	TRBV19	ASSIVAGGTDTQY
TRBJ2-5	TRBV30	AWRGLAGSKGQETQY
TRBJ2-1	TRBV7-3	ASSSPGQGVINEQF
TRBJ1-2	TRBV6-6	ASRLGTPFNGYT
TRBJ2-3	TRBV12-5	ASGLIPTPWANFDTQY
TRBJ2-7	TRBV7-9	ASSEFSYEQY
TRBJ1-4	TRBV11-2	ASSLQRGTNEKLF
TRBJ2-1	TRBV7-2	ASSFSGNPFGEQF
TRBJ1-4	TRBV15	ATRPTGTGDEKLF
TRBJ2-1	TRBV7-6	ASSPTGIYNEQF
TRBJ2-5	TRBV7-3	ASSLGREGLGGETQY
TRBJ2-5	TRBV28	ASSLSGDEETQY
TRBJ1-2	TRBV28	ASSSGQTNYGYT
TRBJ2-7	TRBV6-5	ASSPGQGYDEQY
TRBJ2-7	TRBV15	ATSKTGYSYEQY
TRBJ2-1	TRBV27	ASSLGSNEQF
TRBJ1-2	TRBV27	ASSLSGGIVMHGYT
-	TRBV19	ASRVSGSSSYEQY
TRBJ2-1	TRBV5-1	ASSPGAGAYNEQF
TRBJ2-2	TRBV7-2	ASSSRHYGDNTGELF
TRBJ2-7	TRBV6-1	ASSERTGVLYEQY
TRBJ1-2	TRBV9	ASSQEGYGYT